The 17 T cell receptor beta chains given below trace back to one sample, sequenced in a study of blood T cell repertoires in COVID-19. Assay: immunoSEQ multiplex PCR; the TCRdb copy retains only in-frame clones and omits some. Of about 170,000 clones in the sample, 82% are singletons; the top ten hold about 24%. The sequenced sample was peripheral blood. The receptors stem from a woman of 80 years or more with acute or convalescent COVID-19.

The genes are TRBV30 and TRBJ1-1, with D possibly TRBD1 on 6 matching bases. V lost 4 bases to trimming and J lost 3 bases, with 12 bases between them. The CDR3 has 13 amino acids. CDR1 is GTSNPN and CDR2 is SVGIG in the germline V gene (reference sequence). CDR3 sequence reads: CAWKGGEYTEAFF. CDR3 nucleotide sequence: TGTGCCTGGAAAGGGGGGGAATACACTGAAGCTTTCTTT.

The J gene is TRBJ2-1, the V gene TRBV7-9; tentatively, D is TRBD1 (6 bases). V was shortened by 7 bases and J by 3 bases, with 13 bases between the two germline ends. CDR1 is SEHNR and CDR2 is FQNEAQ in the germline V gene (reference sequence). The CDR3 is 14 amino acids. The chain's CDR3 is CASILTGIYNEQFF. CDR3 nucleotide sequence: TGTGCCAGCATCCTCACAGGGATCTACAATGAGCAGTTCTTC.

V gene TRBV2 combines with J gene TRBJ1-6; D is uncertain. CDR1 is SNHLY, CDR2 FYNNEI, per germline. Trimming removed 4 bases at V and 7 bases at J, with 8 bases between. This CDR3 contains 13 residues. This CDR3 is CASSGRGNSPLHF. As DNA, the CDR3 is TGTGCCAGCAGTGGTCGGGGAAATTCACCCCTCCACTTT.

The V and J genes are TRBV28 and TRBJ1-2; no clear D. Germline CDR1 MDHEN, CDR2 SYDVKM. V was cut by 2 bases and J by 0 bases, with 13 bases left in between. This CDR3 has 16 amino acids. The CDR3 here is CASSLGGVRTNYGYTF. CDR3 DNA: TGTGCCAGCAGTTTAGGTGGCGTGCGGACTAACTATGGCTACACCTTC.

The chain couples TRBV4-3 to TRBJ2-7; 13 nucleotides align to TRBD2. This CDR3 has 15 amino acids. J was trimmed by 4 bases and V by 3 bases; bases with no gene match: 3. CDR1 is LGHNA and CDR2 is YSLEER in the germline V gene. CDR3 nucleotide sequence: TGCGCCAGCAGCCACGGACTAGCGGGAGAGTACGAGCAGTACTTC. It is translated as CASSHGLAGEYEQYF.

The genes are TRBV6-5 and TRBJ2-7; 8 bases map to TRBD1. CDR1 is MNHEY, CDR2 SVGAGI, per germline. V shed 6 bases, J shed 3 bases, and the junction held 10 bases outside the gene matches. The CDR3 contains 15 residues. The CDR3, as DNA: TGTGCCAGCAGCCCCTCCGGGACAGGCATCTACGAGCAGTACTTC. Its translation: CASSPSGTGIYEQYF.

J is TRBJ2-5 and V is TRBV6-2 or TRBV6-3; 8 bases fit TRBD2. Unmatched junction bases numbered 9, after V lost 5 bases and J lost 4 bases. The length of the CDR3 is 15 residues. Germline CDR1 MNHEY, CDR2 SVGEGT. The chain's CDR3 is CASSTPAGAIETQYF. CDR3 sequence (DNA): TGTGCCAGCAGTACCCCAGCGGGAGCTATAGAGACCCAGTACTTC.

The chain employs TRBV11-2 and TRBJ1-1; a weak D match, TRBD1 (5 bases). The CDR3 runs 12 residues. CDR1 is SGHAT, CDR2 FQNNGV, per germline. Trimming stripped 5 bases from V and 13 bases from J, with 17 bases between. CDR3 DNA: TGTGCCAGCAGCCCGGACATCCCTTTGGGTTTCTTT. The encoded protein is CASSPDIPLGFF.

Ten or more counts support this clone. This sequence joins TRBV5-4 and TRBJ2-5; the D gene is possibly TRBD2 (6 bases). Germline assignment: CDR1 SGHNT and CDR2 YYREEE (reference sequence). V was pared by 4 bases and J by 1 base, with 11 bases between. The CDR3 contains 14 residues. The CDR3 sequence is CASSPGGSQETQYF. In nucleotides, the CDR3 is TGTGCCAGCAGCCCTGGGGGGTCCCAAGAGACCCAGTACTTC.

The chain couples TRBV18 to TRBJ2-5, with TRBD1 identical over 8 bases. CDR1 and CDR2 from the germline V gene are KGHSH and LQKENI. The CDR3 has 15 residues. The trim removed 4 bases at V and 2 bases at J, leaving 6 bases unmatched. CDR3 coding DNA: TGTGCCAGCTCACGAAAAGGACAGGGACAAGAGACCCAGTACTTC. The encoded protein is CASSRKGQGQETQYF.

The genes are TRBV7-6 and TRBJ1-6, with 7 bases matching TRBD1. The CDR3 covers 13 residues. CDR1 and CDR2 (germline): SGHVS, FNYEAQ. Losses at the gene ends were 6 bases for V and 7 bases for J; bases not matched to a gene: 3. As DNA, the CDR3 is TGTGCCAGCAGGACAGGGATGAATTCACCCCTCCACTTT. This encodes CASRTGMNSPLHF. The full variable domain, completed using reference TRBV7-6 and TRBJ1-6, is GAGVSQSPRYKVTKRGQDVALRCDPISGHVSLYWYRQALGQGPEFLTYFNYEAQQDKSGLPNDRFSAERPEGSISTLTIQRTEQRDSAMYRCASRTGMNSPLHFGNGTRLTVT.

The V and J genes are TRBV7-7 and TRBJ2-7; D is perhaps TRBD1 (5 bases). V lost 5 bases and J 0 bases, leaving 11 bases between the germline ends. The germline CDR1 and CDR2 sequences are SSHAT and FNYEAQ (reference sequence). This CDR3 region has 14 residues. The CDR3 DNA reads TGTGCCAGCAGCCAAGGGGTAAGCTCCTACGAGCAGTACTTC. It specifies CASSQGVSSYEQYF.

J is TRBJ2-7 and V is TRBV10-1; tentative D call: TRBD1 (6 bases). The ends were cut back, 5 bases at V and 3 bases at J, with 11 bases in the middle. CDR3 length: 13 amino acids. Looked up from germline, CDR1 is WNHNN and CDR2 is SYGVQD (reference sequence). This CDR3 reads CASSSGTSYEQYF. The DNA for the CDR3 is TGCGCCAGCAGTTCCGGGACAAGCTACGAGCAGTACTTC.

The V and J genes are TRBV13 and TRBJ1-5; maybe TRBD1 (6 bases). There are 20 residues in the CDR3. V dropped 2 bases and J dropped 6 bases, with 29 bases sitting between them. The germline V gene has CDR1 PRHDT and CDR2 FYEKMQ (reference sequence). The CDR3 sequence: CASSLSPTGYRGRGVQPQHF. CDR3 coding DNA: TGTGCCAGCAGCTTATCCCCTACAGGGTACCGGGGCCGAGGAGTTCAGCCCCAGCATTTT.

This rearrangement joins TRBV7-8 to TRBJ1-1; TRBD1 matches 7 bases. The CDR3 is made up of 14 amino acids. Germline V lookup: CDR1 SGHVS, CDR2 FQNEAQ. The V and J ends lost 5 bases and 3 bases, in that order; junction bases with no gene match: 6. This CDR3 reads CASSAQGYDTEAFF. As DNA, the CDR3 is TGTGCCAGCAGCGCACAGGGGTACGACACTGAAGCTTTCTTT.

This chain connects TRBV29-1 to TRBJ1-5; possibly TRBD1 for D (6 bases). Germline assignment: CDR1 SQVTM and CDR2 ANQGSEA. This CDR3 is built from 12 residues. V was clipped by 5 bases and J by 4 bases, with 9 bases between them. CDR3 loop: CSVRTANQPQHF. As DNA, the CDR3 is TGCAGCGTTCGGACAGCTAATCAGCCCCAGCATTTT.

This clone was recorded a few times. The chain has TRBV7-2 and TRBJ2-1; no reliable D call. The germline V gene has CDR1 SGHTA and CDR2 FQGNSA. The CDR3 has 13 amino acids. V was shortened by 0 bases and J by 5 bases, with 5 bases between the two germline ends. The CDR3: CASSLALNNEQFF. The DNA of the CDR3 is TGTGCCAGCAGCTTAGCGCTAAACAATGAGCAGTTCTTC.